This record concerns one T cell receptor beta chain sequence. The antigen is not known. The data stem from a study of human T cells and chemical hapten exposure. Study as a whole: The sensitizer, 2% DPC, was used on around 2 cm by around 2 cm of upper inner arm skin. Each patch test put 0.01% DPC on the upper back, and results were read at 6 days.

Time point denoted: patch test 2, 6 weeks after DPC sensitization. The sample's treatment: therapeutic diphenylcyclopropenone sensitization with weekly scalp DPC. The length of the CDR3 is 15 residues. V was clipped by 6 bases and J by 4 bases; unmatched bases: 7. TCRdb itself ran the RACE reads through MiXCR, one entry per CDR3 protein. The sample holds 350,000 to 400,000 distinct CDR3 sequences, about 6% seen once. Findings and caveats of the study: There were significantly more large CDR3 similarity clusters among expanded TCRs than among controls.

This receptor was identified in a woman aged 18-29 years with alopecia areata. Some clones in this sample may be carry-over from other donors' samples. V usage is TRBV12-3 or TRBV12-4 and J usage is TRBJ2-3, with 10 bases fitting TRBD2. The source was whole blood, collected in connection with sensitization to the hapten diphenylcyclopropenone (DPC). This CDR3 is CASSRAGGRADTQYF. CDR3 nucleotides: TGTGCCAGCAGCCGAGCGGGGGGGCGCGCAGATACGCAGTATTTT.